These 21 T cell receptor beta chains originate from one sample sequenced in a study of blood T cell repertoires in COVID-19. The method was immunoSEQ multiplex PCR; TCRdb's version includes in-frame clones alone and lacks a portion of them. Among about 400,000 clones listed, 80% to 90% were seen once. Sample: PBMCs or T cells enriched from blood (not recorded which). These receptors were collected from a man in his forties or fifties in a cohort exposed to, infected with or recovered from COVID-19 (not recorded which).

Details on this clone: This sample also contains other DNA sequences that code for the same CDR3. The chain uses TRBV9 and TRBJ2-7, with 8 bases that match TRBD2. The V segment lost 2 bases and the J segment 3 bases; nucleotides outside the gene matches: 7. CDR1 SGDLS and CDR2 YYNGEE come from the germline V gene. This CDR3 spans 15 amino acids. The CDR3 DNA sequence: TGTGCCAGCAGCGTCGGTCTAGCGGGTGGCTACGAGCAGTACTTC. Residues: CASSVGLAGGYEQYF.

The V call is TRBV9, the J call TRBJ2-5; 9 nucleotides align to TRBD2. Germline V gene sequence: CDR1 SGDLS, CDR2 YYNGEE. The CDR3 is made up of 17 amino acids. The junction had 13 bases not matched to a gene; V was cut back by 4 bases and J by 3 bases. CDR3 protein: CASSPNARAGGEETQYF. In DNA, the CDR3 is TGTGCCAGCAGCCCGAACGCACGAGCGGGAGGTGAAGAGACCCAGTACTTC.

The V gene is TRBV2, the J gene TRBJ2-7; the D gene is possibly TRBD1 (5 bases). CDR1 is SNHLY and CDR2 is FYNNEI in the germline V gene. The CDR3 extends over 15 amino acids. V was pared by 2 bases and J by 3 bases, with 14 bases between. The CDR3 protein is CASSERLRQSYEQYF. In nucleotides, the CDR3 is TGTGCCAGCAGTGAACGGTTGAGACAGAGCTACGAGCAGTACTTC.

The CDR3 protein is CASSIHRGETQYF. The CDR3 region has the DNA TGTGCCAGTAGTATACACAGGGGAGAGACCCAGTACTTC. The chain links TRBV19 to TRBJ2-5; 7 nucleotides agree with TRBD1. The V gene end was trimmed by 2 bases and the J gene end by 4 bases; junction bases not matched to a gene: 1. CDR3 size: 13 residues. Germline CDR1 is LNHDA and CDR2 is SQIVND (reference sequence).

The rearrangement uses TRBV30 and TRBJ2-1, with D uncertain. CDR3 size: 12 residues. The V and J ends lost 0 bases and 5 bases respectively, with 5 bases between them. The germline gives CDR1 GTSNPN, CDR2 SVGIG (reference sequence). This CDR3 reads CAWSVGHNEQFF. Written as DNA, the CDR3 is TGTGCCTGGAGTGTTGGCCACAATGAGCAGTTCTTC.

This chain joins TRBV29-1 and TRBJ2-7, with 7 bases matching TRBD2. The germline gives CDR1 SQVTM, CDR2 ANQGSEA. The CDR3 has 13 residues. V dropped 4 bases and J dropped 3; count of bases not matched to a gene: 6. For the CDR3, the DNA is TGCAGCGTTGGAAGCGGGATGTACTACGAGCAGTACTTC. Translation gives CSVGSGMYYEQYF.

The V call is TRBV2, the J call TRBJ2-7; D call uncertain. Between the trimmed V and J ends, which lost 7 bases and 2 bases, there was a span of 12 bases. The CDR3 loop spans 13 amino acids. CDR1 is SNHLY, CDR2 FYNNEI, per germline. The CDR3 DNA reads as TGTGCCAGCATTCGAGACTTAGCCTACGAGCAGTACTTC. It specifies CASIRDLAYEQYF.

V and J are TRBV27 and TRBJ2-1; weak D call: TRBD2 (5 bases). CDR1 is MNHEY and CDR2 is SMNVEV in the germline V gene (reference sequence). The CDR3 length is 17 residues. The germline V and J ends were trimmed by 3 bases and 6 bases, with 21 bases remaining between them. This CDR3 is CASSFRSSPLGGNEQFF. The CDR3 coding sequence is TGTGCCAGCAGTTTCAGGTCTAGCCCGCTCGGAGGCAATGAGCAGTTCTTC.

The chain couples TRBV2 to TRBJ2-5; TRBD1 might be the D (6 bases). The V end was cut by 5 bases, the J end by 0 bases, with 10 bases between. This CDR3 has 14 amino acids. CDR1 is SNHLY and CDR2 is FYNNEI in the germline V gene. CDR3 region: CASSWTANQETQYF. CDR3 nucleotides: TGTGCCAGCAGTTGGACAGCCAACCAAGAGACCCAGTACTTC.

This chain joins TRBV27 and TRBJ2-2, with 7 bases that match TRBD2. Germline-derived CDR1 and CDR2 are MNHEY and SMNVEV (reference sequence). The CDR3 loop spans 17 amino acids. V was clipped by 9 bases and J by 3 bases; unmatched bases: 16. The CDR3 coding sequence is TGTGCCAGATATCTAAACCGGGGGGAAGAGTACACCGGGGAGCTGTTTTTT. Its translation: CARYLNRGEEYTGELFF.

The rearrangement links TRBV27 to TRBJ2-7; D is ambiguous. Trimming took 5 bases from V and 7 from J, leaving 15 bases between them. Germline loops: CDR1 MNHEY, CDR2 SMNVEV (reference sequence). The CDR3 length is 13 residues. The chain's CDR3 is CASSLLNGFEQYF. The CDR3 DNA reads as TGTGCCAGCAGTCTACTAAACGGTTTTGAGCAGTACTTC.

This rearrangement joins TRBV5-5 to TRBJ1-4; D unresolved. The CDR3 sequence is 14 residues long. V was trimmed by 4 bases and J by 5 bases, leaving 12 bases between them. CDR1 is SGHKS, CDR2 YYEKEE, per germline (reference sequence). CDR3 in DNA: TGTGCCAGCAGCCCGATCACTAGAAATGAAAAACTGTTTTTT. Its protein is CASSPITRNEKLFF.

The chain recombines TRBV29-1 with TRBJ1-1; weak D call: TRBD1 (5 bases). V was shortened by 4 bases and J by 2 bases, with 8 bases between the two germline ends. There are 12 residues in the CDR3. CDR1 and CDR2 from the germline V gene are SQVTM and ANQGSEA. Here the CDR3 reads CSVGGANTEAFF. DNA of the CDR3: TGCAGCGTTGGCGGGGCAAACACTGAAGCTTTCTTT.

The chain couples TRBV9 to TRBJ2-5; D is undetermined. V gave up 4 bases and J gave up 5 bases, with 9 bases separating them. The CDR3 consists of 12 residues. Germline CDR1 SGDLS, CDR2 YYNGEE. The CDR3 region has the DNA TGTGCCAGCAGCTTTAACGGGGAGACCCAGTACTTC. Its protein is CASSFNGETQYF.

The chain uses TRBV7-8 and TRBJ2-5, with TRBD2 identical over 15 bases. CDR3 length: 17 amino acids. CDR1 is SGHVS, CDR2 FQNEAQ, per germline. Germline trimming cut 5 bases from V and 3 bases from J; bases unmatched to any gene: 7. CDR3 nucleotides: TGTGCCAGCAGCAGGACTAGCGGGAGGGGGGCTAAAGAGACCCAGTACTTC. It is translated as CASSRTSGRGAKETQYF.

This chain uses TRBV5-1 with TRBJ2-5; 8 nucleotides align to TRBD2. CDR3 length: 14 amino acids. V trimming: 6 bases; J trimming: 5 bases; junction bases outside the gene matches: 9. Germline V gives CDR1 SGHRS, CDR2 YFSETQ. The CDR3 here is CASNQGGRTETQYF. The DNA for the CDR3 is TGCGCCAGCAACCAAGGCGGGAGGACCGAGACCCAGTACTTC.

The gene calls are TRBV5-1 and TRBJ2-1, with 8 bases that match TRBD2. Germline CDR1 is SGHRS and CDR2 is YFSETQ. The CDR3 spans 15 residues. V lost 7 bases and J lost 4; bases outside the gene matches: 10. This chain's CDR3 is CASFQGLGLYNEQFF. The CDR3 coding sequence is TGCGCCAGCTTCCAGGGACTAGGATTATACAATGAGCAGTTCTTC.

The chain carries TRBV24-1 and TRBJ2-3; TRBD1 matches 10 bases. The CDR3 loop spans 15 amino acids. Trimming cost V 9 bases and J 4 bases; bases outside gene matches: 9. Germline CDR1 is KGHDR and CDR2 is SFDVKD. The CDR3 sequence: CATGTGTGASDTQYF. The DNA of the CDR3 is TGTGCCACCGGAACCGGGACAGGGGCGTCAGATACGCAGTATTTT.

This sequence joins TRBV5-8 and TRBJ1-4; D possibly corresponds to TRBD1 (6 bases). Trimming removed 2 bases from V and 7 bases from J, with 9 bases in between. Germline lookup yields CDR1 SGHTS and CDR2 YDEGEE. The CDR3 has 13 amino acids. This CDR3 is CASSFRGGEKLFF. The CDR3 DNA follows: TGTGCCAGCAGCTTCAGGGGTGGTGAAAAACTGTTTTTT.

The V and J genes are TRBV24-1 and TRBJ2-3; TRBD2 agrees at 8 bases. The CDR3 runs 16 residues. The V segment lost 5 bases and the J segment 4 bases; nucleotides outside the gene matches: 10. CDR1 KGHDR and CDR2 SFDVKD come from the germline V gene. The CDR3 coding sequence is TGTGCCACCAGTGTAAGCGGGAGCGGGAAGGCAGATACGCAGTATTTT. This translates into CATSVSGSGKADTQYF.

This clone came up once. The V gene is TRBV5-1, the J gene TRBJ2-7; 15 nucleotides agree with TRBD2. The J segment lost 4 bases and the V segment lost 0 bases, leaving 2 bases of the junction unmatched. The germline V gene encodes CDR1 SGHRS and CDR2 YFSETQ. The CDR3 is made up of 16 amino acids. The CDR3 DNA sequence: TGCGCCAGCAGCTTGGGGACTAGCGGGAGGGTATACGAGCAGTACTTC. It is translated as CASSLGTSGRVYEQYF.